Described below is a single T cell receptor beta chain sequence and its context. Its specificity is unknown. Per the germline V gene, CDR1 is SGHVS and CDR2 is FNYEAQ. The length of the CDR3 is 16 residues. The entry originates in a study of CXCR3-negative and CXCR3-positive naive CD8 T cells. Overall study findings and caveats: A higher hydrophobicity marked the TRB CDR3s of CXCR3-positive naive cells versus CXCR3-negative naive cells.

CD8+ T cell subsets were each sorted in triplicate, more than 250,000 cells apiece. The authors made the TRB cDNA libraries by 5' RACE using UMI labels. With the 5' RACE reads reprocessed, TCRdb shows one record per CDR3 protein and no DNA. Here the sample table reports roughly 140,000 distinct CDR3 sequences. Sequencing was carried out using naive CXCR3+ CD8+ T cells from blood. As to subset: CD45RO-CCR7+CD27+CD95- naive CD8+ T cells expressing CXCR3 (TNR3+). The receptor was isolated from a human donor in good health. Some clones in this sample may be carry-over from other donors' samples. The chain carries TRBV7-6 and TRBJ2-3; as DNA is missing, the TRBD2 call by TCRdb cannot be tested. The CDR3: CASSPPTSGSLDTQYF.